The 21 T cell receptor beta chains in this list originate from one sample, sequenced in a study of blood T cell repertoires in COVID-19. The method was immunoSEQ multiplex PCR; TCRdb's version includes in-frame clones alone and lacks a portion of them. Counted here are 90,000 to 100,000 clones, approximately 80% occurring once; the ten biggest clones make up over 3.5%. Sequencing input: peripheral blood. Receptors originate from a man between 60 and 75 years old with acute or convalescent COVID-19.

This chain links TRBV5-1 with TRBJ1-1, with a weak D call TRBD1 (6 bases). The V gene's germline CDR1 is SGHRS and CDR2 YFSETQ. This CDR3 spans 15 amino acids. V lost 0 bases and J 4 bases, leaving 13 bases between the germline ends. The CDR3 bases are TGCGCCAGCAGCTTGGGGCGTTCAGGGGTCACTGAAGCTTTCTTT. Amino acids: CASSLGRSGVTEAFF.

This rearrangement joins TRBV19 to TRBJ1-1; D gene ambiguous. CDR1 and CDR2 from the germline V gene are LNHDA and SQIVND (reference sequence). The V end lost 3 bases, the J end lost 3 bases, and 11 bases lay between the germline ends. CDR3 size: 14 residues. The CDR3 DNA sequence: TGTGCCAGTAGTATTCGGGATACAGACACTGAAGCTTTCTTT. Translated: CASSIRDTDTEAFF.

The J gene is TRBJ1-1, the V gene TRBV12-3 or TRBV12-4; tentatively, D is TRBD1 (6 bases). The CDR3 has 12 amino acids. The germline V and J ends were trimmed by 6 bases and 8 bases, with 13 bases remaining between them. CDR3 region: CASRPRTAEAFF. The CDR3 DNA reads TGTGCCAGCAGACCAAGGACAGCCGAAGCTTTCTTT.

Only one count was recorded for this clone. The chain links TRBV29-1 to TRBJ2-2, with D perhaps TRBD1 (5 bases). Germline-derived CDR1 and CDR2 are SQVTM and ANQGSEA. Trimming removed 0 bases from V and 4 bases from J, with 12 bases in between. The CDR3 is 15 residues long. CDR3 nucleotides: TGCAGCGTTGAAGACAGGGTAAAGAGCACCGGGGAGCTGTTTTTT. Protein: CSVEDRVKSTGELFF.

The genes are TRBV15 and TRBJ1-5; 8 positions agree with TRBD1. This CDR3 is 16 amino acids long. Germline values: CDR1 LNHNV, CDR2 YYDKDF (reference sequence). Trimming removed 4 bases from V and 6 bases from J; junction bases left unmatched: 11. Here the CDR3 DNA reads TGTGCCACCAGCACACAGGGGGTGGCTTTAGGTCAGCCCCAGCATTTT. The encoded protein is CATSTQGVALGQPQHF.

The chain couples TRBV19 to TRBJ1-3; the D gene is possibly TRBD1 (5 bases). This CDR3 contains 14 residues. With 6 bases removed from V and 4 bases from J, the gap between germline ends came to 13 bases. CDR1 LNHDA and CDR2 SQIVND come from the germline V gene (reference sequence). The CDR3 sequence is CASRSQGAGNTIYF. In DNA form, the CDR3 reads TGTGCCAGTAGGTCCCAGGGCGCGGGAAACACCATATATTTT.

This clone has more than one count but fewer than ten. The chain employs TRBV7-2 and TRBJ1-5; 9 nucleotides agree with TRBD1. The CDR3 covers 13 residues. Germline trimming cut 5 bases from V and 7 bases from J; bases unmatched to any gene: 3. Germline V CDR1 and CDR2: SGHTA, FQGNSA. In DNA, the CDR3 is TGTGCCAGCAGCCGACAGGGGGACCAGCCCCAGCATTTT. Its protein product is CASSRQGDQPQHF.

This clone was counted only a few times. This rearrangement joins TRBV18 to TRBJ2-7, with 10 bases fitting TRBD2. Trimming took 3 bases from V and 5 from J; bases not matched to a gene: 1. This CDR3 has 13 residues. In germline, CDR1 is KGHSH, CDR2 LQKENI. In DNA form, the CDR3 reads TGTGCCAGCTCACCCGGGACTAGCGACGAGCAGTACGTC. Translation gives CASSPGTSDEQYV.

The CDR3 reads CASRLTGGSGELFF. The DNA for the CDR3 is TGTGCCAGCAGGCTGACAGGGGGCTCCGGGGAGCTGTTTTTT. This chain connects TRBV5-6 to TRBJ2-2; 10 positions match TRBD1. This CDR3 has 14 residues. Trimming at V came to 5 bases and at J to 6 bases, leaving 4 bases not matched to a gene. Germline V gene data show CDR1 as SGHDT and CDR2 as YYEEEE.

This rearrangement joins TRBV2 to TRBJ1-2; D gene ambiguous. Germline V gene sequence: CDR1 SNHLY, CDR2 FYNNEI. The CDR3 spans 15 residues. V was shortened by 3 bases and J by 5 bases, with 16 bases between the two germline ends. As DNA, the CDR3 is TGTGCCAGCAGTGAGAGGATTCATATTACTTATGGCTACACCTTC. Its translation: CASSERIHITYGYTF.

J is TRBJ1-5 and V is TRBV15; D ambiguous. This CDR3 contains 15 residues. CDR1 LNHNV and CDR2 YYDKDF come from the germline V gene (reference sequence). V shed 0 bases and J shed 9 bases, with 15 bases lying between them. The CDR3 loop is CATSRDGAGERPQHF. The CDR3 DNA reads as TGTGCCACCAGCAGAGATGGCGCCGGAGAGCGGCCCCAGCATTTT. The complete variable domain, with remaining parts taken from reference TRBV15 and TRBJ1-5, reads DAMVIQNPRYQVTQFGKPVTLSCSQTLNHNVMYWYQQKSSQAPKLLFHYYDKDFNNEADTPDNFQSRRPNTSFCFLDIRSPGLGDTAMYLCATSRDGAGERPQHFGDGTRLSIL.

This chain links TRBV6-5 with TRBJ2-1; 7 bases line up with TRBD2. V lost 6 bases and J lost 1; bases outside the gene matches: 6. This CDR3 comprises 15 residues. The germline CDR1 and CDR2 sequences are MNHEY and SVGAGI. This CDR3 is CASSPTGGSYNEQFF. The CDR3 DNA reads as TGTGCCAGCAGCCCGACGGGAGGATCCTACAATGAGCAGTTCTTC.

This clone was seen only a few times. This chain links TRBV5-6 with TRBJ1-5; 10 nucleotides agree with TRBD1. CDR3 size: 15 residues. Germline CDR1 reads SGHDT; CDR2 reads YYEEEE. Unmatched junction bases numbered 5, after V lost 3 bases and J lost 5 bases. CDR3 DNA: TGTGCCAGCAGCTCCGGGACAGGGGTCGATCAGCCCCAGCATTTT. It translates to CASSSGTGVDQPQHF.

This clone was picked up a small number of times. This chain links TRBV3-1 (or the pseudogene TRBV3-2) with TRBJ2-7, with D tentatively TRBD2 (5 bases). The V gene lost 2 bases and the J gene lost 7 bases, with 6 bases spanning the gap. Germline assignment: CDR1 LGHDT and CDR2 YNNKEL (reference sequence). The CDR3 has 11 residues. CDR3 DNA sequence: TGTGCCAGCAGCCAACGCGGGGAGCAGTACTTC. Translated, it gives CASSQRGEQYF.

V and J are TRBV19 and TRBJ1-5; TRBD1 aligns across 8 bases. The V gene end was trimmed by 7 bases and the J gene end by 7 bases; junction bases not matched to a gene: 3. The germline V gene encodes CDR1 LNHDA and CDR2 SQIVND (reference sequence). CDR3 length: 12 residues. This chain's CDR3 is CASTDRGQPQHF. In DNA, the CDR3 is TGTGCCAGTACAGACAGGGGACAGCCCCAGCATTTT.

This chain connects TRBV6-1 to TRBJ1-1; 7 bases map to TRBD1. Unmatched junction bases numbered 7, after V lost 2 bases and J lost 10 bases. There are 13 residues in the CDR3. CDR1 is MNHNS, CDR2 SASEGT, per germline. The CDR3 DNA reads as TGTGCCAGCAGTGAACCGACAGGGCTCACAGCTTTCTTT. Amino acids: CASSEPTGLTAFF.

The chain employs TRBV3-1 (or the pseudogene TRBV3-2) and TRBJ2-6; TRBD2 matches 8 bases. CDR1 is LGHDT, CDR2 YNNKEL, per germline (reference sequence). The CDR3 runs to 17 residues. J lost 0 bases, V lost 4 bases, and 5 bases had no gene match. CDR3 sequence: CASSPTGLVSGANVLTF. The CDR3 DNA is TGTGCCAGCAGCCCGACGGGACTAGTCTCTGGGGCCAACGTCCTGACTTTC.

This chain links TRBV9 with TRBJ1-6; 9 positions agree with TRBD1. The ends lost 0 bases at V and 7 bases at J; junction bases unmatched: 5. The CDR3 contains 16 residues. Germline V lookup: CDR1 SGDLS, CDR2 YYNGEE. This CDR3 reads CASSVETGGLNSPLHF. CDR3 in DNA: TGTGCCAGCAGCGTAGAGACAGGGGGGCTAAATTCACCCCTCCACTTT.

The chain is built from TRBV5-1 and TRBJ1-1; 7 positions agree with TRBD1. The CDR3 is made up of 11 amino acids. V shed 5 bases and J 8 bases; nucleotides not matched to a gene: 3. Germline-derived CDR1 and CDR2 are SGHRS and YFSETQ. CDR3 protein: CASRQDREAFF. The CDR3 coding sequence is TGCGCCAGCAGGCAGGACAGGGAAGCTTTCTTT. Combining the CDR3 with reference TRBV5-1 and TRBJ1-1 gives the whole variable domain KAGVTQTPRYLIKTRGQQVTLSCSPISGHRSVSWYQQTPGQGLQFLFEYFSETQRNKGNFPGRFSGRQFSNSRSEMNVSTLELGDSALYLCASRQDREAFFGQGTRLTVV.

This clone was detected only a few times. The rearrangement joins TRBV6-4 to TRBJ2-1; TRBD1 might be the D (5 bases). The CDR3 runs to 14 residues. Per germline, CDR1 MRHNA and CDR2 SNTAGT. The V gene lost 2 bases and the J gene lost 6 bases, with 11 bases spanning the gap. The CDR3 region has the DNA TGTGCCAGCAGTGACAGTGGGGCCTCCAATGAGCAGTTCTTC. Translating it yields CASSDSGASNEQFF.

The rearrangement links TRBV3-1 (or the pseudogene TRBV3-2) to TRBJ2-1; 9 bases are a match to TRBD2. The length of the CDR3 is 17 residues. Trimming cost V 1 base and J 8 bases; bases outside gene matches: 12. CDR1 and CDR2 from the germline V gene are LGHDT and YNNKEL (reference sequence). CDR3 loop: CASSQGGLAGLGDEQFF. CDR3 bases: TGTGCCAGCAGCCAAGGTGGGCTAGCGGGGTTGGGGGATGAGCAGTTCTTC.